This T cell receptor (beta chain) emerged from a study of shared clonotypes between healthy human individuals. Study-wide background: Researchers drew samples from two women and a few men aged 18 to 49. Study-wide points: The study generally estimated greater richness for naive than memory subsets.

Assay execution took place at the deep level. This table comes from immunoSEQ multiplex PCR, and its TCRdb copy is limited to in-frame clones, with some not included. This sample has about 2.2 million clones, with 93% found just once. As regards this clone: Antigen unknown.

Naive CD8 cells comprised CD45RO-negative, CCR7-positively selected cells, excluding terminally differentiated effector memory CD45RA+ cells. The donors were all Caucasian adults (living in Nashville, Tennessee). Losses at the gene ends were 4 bases for V and 0 bases for J; bases not matched to a gene: 3. The CDR3 totals 17 residues. Germline loops: CDR1 SGHRS, CDR2 YFSETQ. Material: naive CD8+ T cells from PBMCs. The source of this sequence is a man between 18 and 35 years old in good health. Some clones in this sample may be carry-over from other donors' samples. This chain joins TRBV5-1 and TRBJ2-1, with 14 bases fitting TRBD2. This CDR3 is CASSPGTSGSSYNEQFF. In nucleotides, the CDR3 is TGCGCCAGCAGCCCCGGGACTAGCGGGAGCTCCTACAATGAGCAGTTCTTC.